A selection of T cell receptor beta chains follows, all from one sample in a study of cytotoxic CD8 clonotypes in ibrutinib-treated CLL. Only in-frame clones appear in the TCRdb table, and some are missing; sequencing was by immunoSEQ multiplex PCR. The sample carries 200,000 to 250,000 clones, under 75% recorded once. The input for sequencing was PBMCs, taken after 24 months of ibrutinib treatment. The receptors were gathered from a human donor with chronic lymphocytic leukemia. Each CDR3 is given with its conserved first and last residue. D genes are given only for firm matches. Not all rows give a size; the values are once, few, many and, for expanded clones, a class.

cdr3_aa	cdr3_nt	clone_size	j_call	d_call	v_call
CASSPTPGAGPWEEQYF	TGTGCCAGCAGCCCTACCCCGGGTGCAGGGCCATGGGAAGAGCAGTACTTC	.	TRBJ2-7	.	TRBV7-9
CASSPLTGGEGYGYTF	TGTGCCAGCAGCCCTCTTACAGGGGGTGAGGGCTATGGCTACACCTTC	.	TRBJ1-2	TRBD1	TRBV7-3
CSVIQGKGTGELFF	TGCAGCGTTATCCAGGGGAAGGGCACCGGGGAGCTGTTTTTT	.	TRBJ2-2	.	TRBV29-1
CASRGGLAGWDEQYF	TGTGCCAGCAGGGGCGGACTAGCGGGATGGGACGAGCAGTACTTC	few	TRBJ2-7	TRBD2	TRBV27
CASSLGGAGRYEQYF	TGTGCCAGCAGCTTAGGGGGAGCCGGGCGTTACGAGCAGTACTTC	.	TRBJ2-7	.	TRBV11-1
CASSQDRRIKRSEQFF	TGCGCCAGCAGCCAAGACCGGCGAATTAAGCGTAGTGAGCAGTTCTTC	.	TRBJ2-1	.	TRBV4-1
CASTILGYEQYF	TGTGCCAGCACCATACTGGGCTACGAGCAGTACTTC	.	TRBJ2-7	.	TRBV2
CASSPSTGSPYEQYF	TGTGCCAGCTCACCCTCGACAGGCTCCCCCTACGAGCAGTACTTC	once	TRBJ2-7	.	TRBV18
CASSLWGTGELFF	TGTGCCAGCAGTTTATGGGGCACCGGGGAGCTGTTTTTT	.	TRBJ2-2	.	TRBV27
CASSVAGLARNEQFF	TGTGCCAGCAGCGTCGCGGGACTAGCGCGGAATGAGCAGTTCTTC	.	TRBJ2-1	TRBD2	TRBV9
CASTGGTGNEQFF	TGTGCCAGCACGGGGGGGACAGGCAATGAGCAGTTCTTC	.	TRBJ2-1	.	TRBV2
CASSLQSNEKLFF	TGTGCCAGCAGCTTACAGAGTAATGAAAAACTGTTTTTT	.	TRBJ1-4	.	TRBV5-6
CASSPRQGRSGNTIYF	TGTGCCAGCAGCCCCCGACAGGGGAGATCTGGAAACACCATATATTTT	.	TRBJ1-3	TRBD1	TRBV7-2
CAISGSDYEQYF	TGTGCCATCAGTGGGTCCGACTACGAGCAGTACTTC	.	TRBJ2-7	.	TRBV10-3
CASSPTGVTEAFF	TGCGCCAGCAGCCCTACAGGAGTCACTGAAGCTTTCTTT	.	TRBJ1-1	.	TRBV5-1
CASSLPPGLGANVLTF	TGTGCCAGCAGTTTACCCCCAGGGCTCGGGGCCAACGTCCTGACTTTC	once	TRBJ2-6	.	TRBV28
CASSDCVGSF	TGTGCCAGCAGTGACTGCGTGGGATCCTTC	.	TRBJ2-7	.	TRBV6-4
CAIRETGETGELFF	TGTGCCATCAGGGAGACAGGCGAAACCGGGGAGCTGTTTTTT	.	TRBJ2-2	.	TRBV10-3
CASSSLADSYNEQFF	TGTGCCAGCAGCTCCCTAGCGGACTCCTACAATGAGCAGTTCTTC	few	TRBJ2-1	TRBD2	TRBV7-3
CASSEISYYEQYF	TGTGCCAGCAGTGAAATATCGTACTACGAGCAGTACTTC	.	TRBJ2-7	.	TRBV2
CASGQGDSSSTDTQYF	TGTGCTAGTGGTCAAGGGGACAGCAGCAGCACAGATACGCAGTATTTT	.	TRBJ2-3	TRBD1	TRBV12-5
CASSTRGYQETQYF	TGCGCCAGCAGCACTCGGGGGTACCAAGAGACCCAGTACTTC	.	TRBJ2-5	.	TRBV5-1
CASSPLGGSTDTQYF	TGTGCCAGCAGCCCCCTGGGCGGGAGCACAGATACGCAGTATTTT	.	TRBJ2-3	.	TRBV6-5
CASSPGADRGYEQYF	TGTGCCAGCAGCCCGGGTGCGGACAGGGGCTACGAGCAGTACTTC	.	TRBJ2-7	TRBD1	TRBV5-6
CASGDSGFYEQYF	TGTGCCAGCGGGGATAGCGGATTCTACGAGCAGTACTTC	.	TRBJ2-7	.	TRBV7-3
CASSRGVRIF	TGTGCCAGCAGTAGAGGGGTGAGAATCTTC	.	TRBJ2-1	.	TRBV2
CASKVSGREDNEQYF	TGTGCCAGCAAAGTCTCTGGGCGGGAGGACAACGAGCAGTACTTC	.	TRBJ2-7	TRBD2	TRBV2
CATSREGTKEAFF	TGTGCCACCAGCAGAGAGGGGACCAAGGAAGCTTTCTTT	.	TRBJ1-1	.	TRBV15
CASSLQSSGKNEQFF	TGTGCCAGCAGCTTGCAGTCTAGCGGGAAGAATGAGCAGTTCTTC	.	TRBJ2-1	TRBD2	TRBV5-6
CASSASSYEQYF	TGTGCCAGCAGCGCTAGCTCCTACGAGCAGTACTTC	few	TRBJ2-7	.	TRBV9
CASSPRAGGETQYF	TGTGCCAGCTCACCACGGGCAGGGGGAGAGACCCAGTACTTC	.	TRBJ2-5	TRBD1	TRBV18
CASSQLQGSDTQYF	TGCGCCAGCAGCCAGCTACAGGGGTCAGATACGCAGTATTTT	.	TRBJ2-3	TRBD1	TRBV4-3